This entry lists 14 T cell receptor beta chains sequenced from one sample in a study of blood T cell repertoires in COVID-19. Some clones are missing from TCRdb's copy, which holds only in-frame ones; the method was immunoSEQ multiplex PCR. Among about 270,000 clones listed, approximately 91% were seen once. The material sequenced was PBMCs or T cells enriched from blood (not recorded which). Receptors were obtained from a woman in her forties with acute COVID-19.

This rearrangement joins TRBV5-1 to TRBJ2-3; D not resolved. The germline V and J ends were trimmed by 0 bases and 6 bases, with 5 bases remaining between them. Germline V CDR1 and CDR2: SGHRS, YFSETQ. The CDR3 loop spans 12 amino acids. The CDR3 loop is CASSLESDTQYF. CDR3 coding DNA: TGCGCCAGCAGCTTGGAATCGGATACGCAGTATTTT.

The chain's CDR3 is CASSLDRGNSYEQYF. The CDR3 nucleotides are TGTGCCAGCAGCTTAGACCGCGGCAACTCCTACGAGCAGTACTTC. The J gene is TRBJ2-7, the V gene TRBV11-3; D uncertain. Between the trimmed V and J ends, which lost 0 bases and 0 bases, there was a span of 9 bases. The CDR3 contains 15 residues. The germline CDR1 and CDR2 sequences are SGHNT and YENEEA.

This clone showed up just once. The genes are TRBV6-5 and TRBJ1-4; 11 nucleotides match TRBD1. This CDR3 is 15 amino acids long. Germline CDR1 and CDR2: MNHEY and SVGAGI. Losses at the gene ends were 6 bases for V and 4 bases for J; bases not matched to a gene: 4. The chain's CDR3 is CASRDRGQVNEKLFF. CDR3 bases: TGTGCCAGCAGGGACAGGGGGCAGGTTAATGAAAAACTGTTTTTT.

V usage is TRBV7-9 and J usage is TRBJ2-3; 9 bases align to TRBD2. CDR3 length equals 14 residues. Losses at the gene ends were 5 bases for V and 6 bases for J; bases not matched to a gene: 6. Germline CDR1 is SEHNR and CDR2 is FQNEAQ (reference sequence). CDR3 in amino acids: CASSPAGGLDTQYF. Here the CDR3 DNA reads TGTGCCAGCAGCCCCGCGGGGGGGCTGGATACGCAGTATTTT.

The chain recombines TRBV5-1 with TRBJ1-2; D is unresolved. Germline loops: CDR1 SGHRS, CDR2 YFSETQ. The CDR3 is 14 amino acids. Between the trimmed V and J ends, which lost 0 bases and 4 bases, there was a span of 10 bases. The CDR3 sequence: CASSLEEGTYGYTF. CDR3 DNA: TGCGCCAGCAGCTTGGAGGAGGGTACCTATGGCTACACCTTC.

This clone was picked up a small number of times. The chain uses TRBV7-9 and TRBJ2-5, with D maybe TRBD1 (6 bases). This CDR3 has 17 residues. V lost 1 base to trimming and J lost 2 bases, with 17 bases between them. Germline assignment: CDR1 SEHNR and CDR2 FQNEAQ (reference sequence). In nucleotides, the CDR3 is TGTGCCAGCAGCTTAGATTCCTTTCGGGGACAACAAGAGACCCAGTACTTC. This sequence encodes CASSLDSFRGQQETQYF. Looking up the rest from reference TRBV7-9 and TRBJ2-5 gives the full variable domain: DTGVSQNPRHKITKRGQNVTFRCDPISEHNRLYWYRQTLGQGPEFLTYFQNEAQLEKSRLLSDRFSAERPKGSFSTLEIQRTEQGDSAMYLCASSLDSFRGQQETQYFGPGTRLLVL.

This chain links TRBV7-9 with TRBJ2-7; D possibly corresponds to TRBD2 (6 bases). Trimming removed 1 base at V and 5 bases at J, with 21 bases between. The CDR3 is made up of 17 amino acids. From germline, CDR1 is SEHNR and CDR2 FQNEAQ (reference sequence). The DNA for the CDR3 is TGTGCCAGCAGCTTAGGACTAGACCTTATGCTTTGGCACGAGCAGTACTTC. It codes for CASSLGLDLMLWHEQYF.

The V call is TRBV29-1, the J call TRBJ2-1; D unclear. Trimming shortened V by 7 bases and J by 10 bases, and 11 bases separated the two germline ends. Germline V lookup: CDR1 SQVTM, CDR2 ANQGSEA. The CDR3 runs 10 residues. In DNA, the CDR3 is TGCAGCGGACAATGGGCCGAGCAGTTCTTC. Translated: CSGQWAEQFF.

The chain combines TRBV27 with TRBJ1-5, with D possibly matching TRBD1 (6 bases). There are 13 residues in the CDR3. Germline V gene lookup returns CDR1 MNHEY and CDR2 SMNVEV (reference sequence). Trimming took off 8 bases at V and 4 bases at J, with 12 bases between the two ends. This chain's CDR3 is CASRGQFNQPQHF. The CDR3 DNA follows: TGTGCCAGCCGCGGACAGTTTAATCAGCCCCAGCATTTT.

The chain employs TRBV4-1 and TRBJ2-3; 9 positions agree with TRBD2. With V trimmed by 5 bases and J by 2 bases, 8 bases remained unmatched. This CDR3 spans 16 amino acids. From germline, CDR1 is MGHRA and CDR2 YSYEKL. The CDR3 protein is CASSGNSGGTTDTQYF. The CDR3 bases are TGCGCCAGCAGCGGTAATAGCGGGGGTACCACAGATACGCAGTATTTT.

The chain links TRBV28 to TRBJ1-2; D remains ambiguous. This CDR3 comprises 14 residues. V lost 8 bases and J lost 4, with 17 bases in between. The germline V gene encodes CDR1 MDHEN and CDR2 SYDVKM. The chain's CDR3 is CASDATRLTYGYTF. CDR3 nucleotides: TGTGCCAGCGACGCTACGCGGCTTACCTATGGCTACACCTTC.

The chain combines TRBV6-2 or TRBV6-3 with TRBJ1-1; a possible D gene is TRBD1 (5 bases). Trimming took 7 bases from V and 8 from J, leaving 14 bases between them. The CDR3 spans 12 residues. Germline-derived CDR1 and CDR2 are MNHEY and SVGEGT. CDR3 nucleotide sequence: TGTGCCAGCAATTATTGGGGGGAAGAAGCTTTCTTT. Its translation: CASNYWGEEAFF.

Here the CDR3 DNA reads TGTGCCACCAGTGACTGGCAGAGCACAGATACGCAGTATTTT. This codes for CATSDWQSTDTQYF. The V call is TRBV24-1, the J call TRBJ2-3; D call uncertain. Germline CDR1 KGHDR, CDR2 SFDVKD. Trimming left V 4 bases short and J 0 bases short, with 7 bases between. The CDR3 loop spans 14 amino acids.

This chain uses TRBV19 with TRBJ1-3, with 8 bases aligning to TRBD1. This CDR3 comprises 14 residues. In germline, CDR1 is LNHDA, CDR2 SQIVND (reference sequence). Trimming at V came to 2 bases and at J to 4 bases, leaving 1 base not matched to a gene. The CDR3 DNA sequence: TGTGCCAGTAGTATAAGGACAGGGGGAAACACCATATATTTT. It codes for CASSIRTGGNTIYF.